Below are 6 T cell receptor beta chains sequenced from a single sample in a study of T cell repertoires in cytomegalovirus infection. TCRdb processed the reads anew with MiXCR; each CDR3 protein has one entry. The table includes about 300,000 distinct CDR3 sequences, about 8.8% detected once. Specimen: PBMCs. The origin of the receptors is a human donor in good health (CMV status not recorded). Some clones in this sample may be carry-over from other donors' samples.

In this sample, this clonotype turned up many times. This sequence joins TRBV20-1 and TRBJ2-7; D tentatively fits TRBD1 or TRBD2 (6 bases each). The CDR3 is 15 residues long. V lost 0 bases, J lost 3 bases, and 15 bases lay in between. The germline V gene has CDR1 DFQATT and CDR2 SNEGSKA (reference sequence). CDR3 in amino acids: CSARDPGGAVYEQYF. CDR3 coding DNA: TGCAGTGCTAGAGACCCCGGGGGCGCGGTCTACGAGCAGTACTTC.

The table lists this clonotype with many counts. This chain uses TRBV6-2 or TRBV6-3 with TRBJ2-5, with D tentatively TRBD2 (6 bases). V was trimmed by 4 bases and J by 3 bases, leaving 18 bases between them. The CDR3 covers 16 residues. Germline assignment: CDR1 MNHEY and CDR2 SVGEGT. The CDR3, as DNA: TGTGCCAGCAGTTTCTTAGCGGTCTATCAAAAAGAGACCCAGTACTTC. It is translated as CASSFLAVYQKETQYF.

This clonotype has only a few counts. The chain is built from TRBV20-1 and TRBJ2-1, with 9 positions matching TRBD2. Germline CDR1 and CDR2: DFQATT and SNEGSKA (reference sequence). The CDR3 loop spans 15 amino acids. With 0 bases clipped from V and 4 bases from J, the junction kept 4 bases outside the gene matches. CDR3 protein: CSAREGLAGYNEQFF. In nucleotides, the CDR3 is TGCAGTGCTAGAGAGGGTCTAGCGGGGTACAATGAGCAGTTCTTC.

This clonotype showed up many times. This chain uses TRBV20-1 with TRBJ1-1; TRBD1 might be the D (5 bases). The CDR3 is 15 amino acids. Germline V gene data show CDR1 as DFQATT and CDR2 as SNEGSKA (reference sequence). Trimming shortened V by 0 bases and J by 4 bases, and 15 bases separated the two germline ends. In DNA, the CDR3 is TGCAGTGCTAGAGATGGGTCTGGGGGGAGCACTGAAGCTTTCTTT. Its protein is CSARDGSGGSTEAFF.

This clonotype was counted many times. V and J are TRBV12-3 or TRBV12-4 and TRBJ1-6, with 7 bases matching TRBD1. CDR3 length: 15 residues. V shed 5 bases, J shed 6 bases, and the junction held 7 bases outside the gene matches. The CDR3 region is CASSPQDRPNSPLHF. The CDR3 coding sequence is TGTGCCAGCAGTCCCCAGGACAGGCCTAATTCACCCCTCCACTTT.

Many counts were recorded for this clonotype. The chain links TRBV7-6 to TRBJ2-2, with 8 bases identical to TRBD2. V was pared by 1 base and J by 4 bases, with 5 bases of the junction left unmatched. CDR3 length: 16 residues. Germline V gene lookup returns CDR1 SGHVS and CDR2 FNYEAQ. CDR3 DNA sequence: TGTGCCAGCAGCTTAGTTGTAGCGGGGAGCACCGGGGAGCTGTTTTTT. Its protein is CASSLVVAGSTGELFF.